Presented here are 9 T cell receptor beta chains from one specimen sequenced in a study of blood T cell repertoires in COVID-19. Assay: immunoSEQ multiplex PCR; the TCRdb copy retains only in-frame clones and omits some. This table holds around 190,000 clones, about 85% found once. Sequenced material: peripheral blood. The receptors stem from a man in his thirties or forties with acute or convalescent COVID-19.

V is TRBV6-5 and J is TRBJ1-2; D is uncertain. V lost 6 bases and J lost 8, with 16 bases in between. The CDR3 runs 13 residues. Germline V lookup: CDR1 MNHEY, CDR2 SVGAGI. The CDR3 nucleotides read TGTGCCAGCAGCGCGGGGTTCGGTGGAGGCTACACCTTC. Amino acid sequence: CASSAGFGGGYTF.

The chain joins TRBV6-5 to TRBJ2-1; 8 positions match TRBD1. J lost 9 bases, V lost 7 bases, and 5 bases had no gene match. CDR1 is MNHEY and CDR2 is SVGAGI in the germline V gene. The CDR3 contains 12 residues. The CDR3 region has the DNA TGTGCCAGCACAGGGGGCCCCGGTGAGCAGTTCTTC. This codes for CASTGGPGEQFF.

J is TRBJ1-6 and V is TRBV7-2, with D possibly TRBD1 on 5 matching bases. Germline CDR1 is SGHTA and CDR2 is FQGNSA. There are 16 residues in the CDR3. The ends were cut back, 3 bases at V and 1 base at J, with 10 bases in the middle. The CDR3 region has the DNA TGTGCCAGCAGCTTTCAGGGCAGATCCTATAATTCACCCCTCCACTTT. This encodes CASSFQGRSYNSPLHF.

As DNA, the CDR3 is TGTGCCAGCAGCTTAGGTTACAGAAATCGAGAGACCCAGTACTTC. Residues: CASSLGYRNRETQYF. The chain has TRBV7-3 and TRBJ2-5; no definite D call. The germline CDR1 and CDR2 sequences are SGHTA and FQGTGA. This CDR3 comprises 15 residues. The ends were cut back, 2 bases at V and 4 bases at J, with 14 bases in the middle.

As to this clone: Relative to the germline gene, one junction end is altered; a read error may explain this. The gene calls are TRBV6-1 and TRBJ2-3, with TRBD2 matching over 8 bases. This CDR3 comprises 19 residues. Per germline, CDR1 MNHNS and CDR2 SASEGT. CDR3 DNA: TGTGCCAGCAGAGAAGAAATCCCCACGCGGGGGGACCAGCCAGATACGCAGTATTTT. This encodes CASREEIPTRGDQPDTQYF.

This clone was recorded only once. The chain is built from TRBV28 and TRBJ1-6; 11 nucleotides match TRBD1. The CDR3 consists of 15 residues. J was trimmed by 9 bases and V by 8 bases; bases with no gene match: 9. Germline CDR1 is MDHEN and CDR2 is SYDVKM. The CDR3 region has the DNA TGTGCCAGCCCACCGGGACAGGGGGTGGTTTCACCCCTCCACTTT. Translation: CASPPGQGVVSPLHF.

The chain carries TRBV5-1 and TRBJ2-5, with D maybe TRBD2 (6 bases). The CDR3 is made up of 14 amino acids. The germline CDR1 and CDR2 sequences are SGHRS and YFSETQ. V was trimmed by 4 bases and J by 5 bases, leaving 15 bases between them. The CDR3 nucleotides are TGCGCCAGCAGCACACAGGTGGGGGGTGAGACCCAGTACTTC. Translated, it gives CASSTQVGGETQYF.

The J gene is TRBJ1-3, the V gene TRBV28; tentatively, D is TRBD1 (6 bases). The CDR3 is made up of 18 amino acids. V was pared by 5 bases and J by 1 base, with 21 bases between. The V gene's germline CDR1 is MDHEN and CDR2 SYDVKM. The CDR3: CASSPTIGGAPSGNTIYF. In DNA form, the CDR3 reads TGTGCCAGCAGTCCGACAATTGGGGGGGCGCCGTCTGGAAACACCATATATTTT.

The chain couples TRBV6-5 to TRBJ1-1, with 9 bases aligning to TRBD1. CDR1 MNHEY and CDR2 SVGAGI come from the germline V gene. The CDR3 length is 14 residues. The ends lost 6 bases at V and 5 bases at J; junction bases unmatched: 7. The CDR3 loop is CASSLQGASTEAFF. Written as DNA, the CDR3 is TGTGCCAGCAGCCTACAGGGGGCGAGTACTGAAGCTTTCTTT.